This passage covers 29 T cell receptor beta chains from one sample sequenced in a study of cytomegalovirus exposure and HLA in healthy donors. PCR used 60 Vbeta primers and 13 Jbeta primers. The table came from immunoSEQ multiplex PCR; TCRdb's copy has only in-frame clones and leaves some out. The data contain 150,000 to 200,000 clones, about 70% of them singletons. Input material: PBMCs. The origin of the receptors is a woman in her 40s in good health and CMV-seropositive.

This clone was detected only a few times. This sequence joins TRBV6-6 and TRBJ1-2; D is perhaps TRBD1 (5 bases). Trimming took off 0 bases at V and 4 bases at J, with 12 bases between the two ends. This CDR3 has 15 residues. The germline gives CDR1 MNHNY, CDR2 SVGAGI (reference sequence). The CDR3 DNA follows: TGTGCCAGCAGTTACTCAGAGACAGATTCCTATGGCTACACCTTC. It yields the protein CASSYSETDSYGYTF.

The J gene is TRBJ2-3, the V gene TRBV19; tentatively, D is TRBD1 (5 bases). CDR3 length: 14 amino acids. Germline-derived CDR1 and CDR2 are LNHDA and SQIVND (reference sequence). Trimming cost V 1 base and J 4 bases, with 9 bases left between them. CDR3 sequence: CASSIGGRSDTQYF. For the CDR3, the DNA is TGTGCCAGTAGTATAGGGGGCAGATCAGATACGCAGTATTTT.

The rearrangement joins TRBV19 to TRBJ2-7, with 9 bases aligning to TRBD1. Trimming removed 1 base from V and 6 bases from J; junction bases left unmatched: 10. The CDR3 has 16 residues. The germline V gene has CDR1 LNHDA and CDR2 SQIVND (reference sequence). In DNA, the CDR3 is TGTGCCAGTAGTATAGTATTGTGGGGACAGGGTATCGAGCAGTACTTC. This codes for CASSIVLWGQGIEQYF.

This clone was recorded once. The CDR3 loop is CASSFRVYNSPLHF. Written as DNA, the CDR3 is TGTGCCAGCAGTTTCCGGGTGTATAATTCACCCCTCCACTTT. This rearrangement joins TRBV27 to TRBJ1-6; D unclear. V was trimmed by 3 bases and J by 4 bases, leaving 7 bases between them. The CDR3 sequence is 14 residues long. Germline CDR1 and CDR2: MNHEY and SMNVEV (reference sequence).

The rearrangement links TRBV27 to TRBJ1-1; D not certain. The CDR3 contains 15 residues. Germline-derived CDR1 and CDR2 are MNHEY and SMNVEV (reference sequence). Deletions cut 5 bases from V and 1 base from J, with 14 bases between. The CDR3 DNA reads TGTGCCAGCAGTGCCGGACTGTTAGGGAACACTGAAGCTTTCTTT. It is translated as CASSAGLLGNTEAFF.

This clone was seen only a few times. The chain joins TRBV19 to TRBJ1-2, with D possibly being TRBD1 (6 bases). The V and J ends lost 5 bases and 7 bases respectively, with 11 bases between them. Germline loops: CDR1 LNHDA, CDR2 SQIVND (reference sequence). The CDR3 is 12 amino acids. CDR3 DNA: TGTGCCAGTAGTTCGGGGGGCTGTGGCTACACCTTC. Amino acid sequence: CASSSGGCGYTF.

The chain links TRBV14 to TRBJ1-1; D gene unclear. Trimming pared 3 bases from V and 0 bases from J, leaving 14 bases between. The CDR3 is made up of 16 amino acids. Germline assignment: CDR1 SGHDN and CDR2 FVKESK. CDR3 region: CASSQTLTVLNTEAFF. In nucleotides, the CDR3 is TGTGCCAGCAGCCAGACTCTGACTGTATTGAACACTGAAGCTTTCTTT.

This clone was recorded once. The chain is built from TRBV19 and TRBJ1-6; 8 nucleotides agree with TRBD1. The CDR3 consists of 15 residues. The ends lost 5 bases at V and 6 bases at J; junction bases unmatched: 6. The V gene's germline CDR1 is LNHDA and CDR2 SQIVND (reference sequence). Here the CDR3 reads CASSSRGPSNSPLHF. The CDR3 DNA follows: TGTGCCAGTAGTTCCAGGGGGCCTAGTAATTCACCCCTCCACTTT.

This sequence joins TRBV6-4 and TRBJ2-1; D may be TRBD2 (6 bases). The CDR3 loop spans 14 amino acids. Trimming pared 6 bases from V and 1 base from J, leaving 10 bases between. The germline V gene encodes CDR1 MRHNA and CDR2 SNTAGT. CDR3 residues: CASRPSGSYNEQFF. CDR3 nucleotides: TGTGCCAGCAGACCCAGCGGGTCCTACAATGAGCAGTTCTTC.

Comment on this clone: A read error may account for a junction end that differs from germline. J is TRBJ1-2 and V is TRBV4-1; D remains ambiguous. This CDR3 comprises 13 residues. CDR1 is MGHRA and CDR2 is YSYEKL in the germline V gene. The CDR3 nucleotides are TGCGCCAGCAGCCAAGGAACAGTGGTAGGCTACCCCTTC. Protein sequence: CASSQGTVVGYPF.

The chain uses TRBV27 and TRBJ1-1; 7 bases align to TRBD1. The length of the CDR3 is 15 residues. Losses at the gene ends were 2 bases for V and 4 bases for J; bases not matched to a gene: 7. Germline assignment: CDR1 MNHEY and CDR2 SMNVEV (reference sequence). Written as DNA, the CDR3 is TGTGCCAGCAGTTTACTAAACAGGGGAGTCACTGAAGCTTTCTTT. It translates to CASSLLNRGVTEAFF.

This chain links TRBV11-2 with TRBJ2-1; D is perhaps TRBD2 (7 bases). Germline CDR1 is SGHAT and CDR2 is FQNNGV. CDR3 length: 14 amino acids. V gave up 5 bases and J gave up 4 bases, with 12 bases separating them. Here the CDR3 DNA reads TGTGCCAGCAGCGTGGGGAGGGGGTACAATGAGCAGTTCTTC. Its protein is CASSVGRGYNEQFF.

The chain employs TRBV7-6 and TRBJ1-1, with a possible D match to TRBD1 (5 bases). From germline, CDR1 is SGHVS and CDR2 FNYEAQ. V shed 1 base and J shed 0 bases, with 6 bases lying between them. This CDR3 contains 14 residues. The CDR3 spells CASSLGQMNTEAFF. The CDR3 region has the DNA TGTGCCAGCAGCTTAGGACAGATGAACACTGAAGCTTTCTTT.

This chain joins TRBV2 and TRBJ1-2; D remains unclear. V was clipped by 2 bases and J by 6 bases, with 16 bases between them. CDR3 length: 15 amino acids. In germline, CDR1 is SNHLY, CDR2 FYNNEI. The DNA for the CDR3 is TGTGCCAGCAGTGAATTTAGGAACCCCGGGGATGGCTACACCTTC. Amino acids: CASSEFRNPGDGYTF.

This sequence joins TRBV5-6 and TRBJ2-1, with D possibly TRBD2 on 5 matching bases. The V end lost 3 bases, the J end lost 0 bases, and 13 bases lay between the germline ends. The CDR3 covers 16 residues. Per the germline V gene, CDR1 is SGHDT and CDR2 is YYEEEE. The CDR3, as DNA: TGTGCCAGCAGCTCCTGGACTGGCAGCTCCTACAATGAGCAGTTCTTC. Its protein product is CASSSWTGSSYNEQFF.

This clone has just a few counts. CDR3 bases: TGCGCCAGCAGCCAAGACGCGGGACTAGGAGAAAAACTGTTTTTT. Protein: CASSQDAGLGEKLFF. The chain is built from TRBV4-3 and TRBJ1-4, with D possibly matching TRBD1 (5 bases). From germline, CDR1 is LGHNA and CDR2 YSLEER. This CDR3 is 15 amino acids long. Trimming took off 0 bases at V and 8 bases at J, with 13 bases between the two ends.

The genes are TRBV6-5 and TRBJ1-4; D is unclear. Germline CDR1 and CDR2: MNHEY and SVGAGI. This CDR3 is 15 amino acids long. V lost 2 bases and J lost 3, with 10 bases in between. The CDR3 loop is CASSYGGPANEKLFF. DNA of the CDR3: TGTGCCAGCAGTTACGGAGGGCCTGCTAATGAAAAACTGTTTTTT.

The CDR3 reads CASSPQGSNQPQHF. The CDR3 bases are TGTGCCAGCAGTCCCCAGGGAAGCAATCAGCCCCAGCATTTT. The chain recombines TRBV6-5 with TRBJ1-5; TRBD1 is a possible D gene (5 bases). Looked up from germline, CDR1 is MNHEY and CDR2 is SVGAGI. Trimming cost V 5 bases and J 1 base, with 9 bases left between them. The CDR3 runs to 14 residues.

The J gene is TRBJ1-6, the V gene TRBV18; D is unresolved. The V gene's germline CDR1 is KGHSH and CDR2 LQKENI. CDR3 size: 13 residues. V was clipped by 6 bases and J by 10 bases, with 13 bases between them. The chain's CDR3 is CASSTSGNSPLHF. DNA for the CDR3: TGTGCCAGCTCCACCAGCGGGAACTCACCCCTCCACTTT.

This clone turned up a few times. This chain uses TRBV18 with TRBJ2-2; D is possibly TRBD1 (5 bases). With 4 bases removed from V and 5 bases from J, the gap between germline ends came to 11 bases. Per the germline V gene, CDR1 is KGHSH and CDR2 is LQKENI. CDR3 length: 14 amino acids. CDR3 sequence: CASSRAGLTGELFF. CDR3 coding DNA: TGTGCCAGCTCACGGGCAGGGTTGACCGGGGAGCTGTTTTTT.

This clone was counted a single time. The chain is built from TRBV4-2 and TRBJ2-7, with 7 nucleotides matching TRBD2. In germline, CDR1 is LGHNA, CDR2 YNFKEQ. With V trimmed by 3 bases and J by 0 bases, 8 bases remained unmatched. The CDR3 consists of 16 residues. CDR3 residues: CASSHGAGENSYEQYF. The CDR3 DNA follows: TGTGCCAGCAGCCACGGGGCGGGAGAGAACTCCTACGAGCAGTACTTC.

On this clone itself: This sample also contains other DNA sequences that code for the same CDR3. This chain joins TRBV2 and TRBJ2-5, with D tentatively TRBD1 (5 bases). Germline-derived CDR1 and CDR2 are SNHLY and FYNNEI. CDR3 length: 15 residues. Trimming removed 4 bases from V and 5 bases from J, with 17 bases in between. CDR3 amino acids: CASSGVQGVRETQYF. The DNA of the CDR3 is TGTGCCAGCAGTGGTGTTCAGGGTGTTAGGGAGACCCAGTACTTC.

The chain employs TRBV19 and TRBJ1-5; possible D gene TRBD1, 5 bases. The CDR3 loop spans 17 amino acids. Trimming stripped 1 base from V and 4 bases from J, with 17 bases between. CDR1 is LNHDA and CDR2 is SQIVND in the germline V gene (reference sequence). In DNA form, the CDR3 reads TGTGCCAGTAGTATAGCTCCCCGGAGGGGAGAGAATCAGCCCCAGCATTTT. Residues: CASSIAPRRGENQPQHF.

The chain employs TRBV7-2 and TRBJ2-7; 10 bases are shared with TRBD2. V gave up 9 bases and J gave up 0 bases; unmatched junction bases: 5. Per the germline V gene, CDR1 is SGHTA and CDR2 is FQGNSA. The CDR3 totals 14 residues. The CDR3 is CASAGTSVSYEQYF. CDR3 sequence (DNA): TGTGCCAGTGCCGGGACTAGCGTCTCCTACGAGCAGTACTTC. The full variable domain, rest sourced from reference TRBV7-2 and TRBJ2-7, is GAGVSQSPSNKVTEKGKDVELRCDPISGHTALYWYRQSLGQGLEFLIYFQGNSAPDKSGLPSDRFSAERTGGSVSTLTIQRTQQEDSAVYLCASAGTSVSYEQYFGPGTRLTVT.

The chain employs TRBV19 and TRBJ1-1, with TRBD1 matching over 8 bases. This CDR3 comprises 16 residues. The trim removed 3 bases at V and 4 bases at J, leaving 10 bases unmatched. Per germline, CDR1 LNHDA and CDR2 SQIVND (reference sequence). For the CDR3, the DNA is TGTGCCAGTAGTATTTTCAGGGGGCTCGAAGGCACTGAAGCTTTCTTT. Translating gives CASSIFRGLEGTEAFF. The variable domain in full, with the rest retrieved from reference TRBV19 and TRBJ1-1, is DGGITQSPKYLFRKEGQNVTLSCEQNLNHDAMYWYRQDPGQGLRLIYYSQIVNDFQKGDIAEGYSVSREKKESFPLTVTSAQKNPTAFYLCASSIFRGLEGTEAFFGQGTRLTVV.

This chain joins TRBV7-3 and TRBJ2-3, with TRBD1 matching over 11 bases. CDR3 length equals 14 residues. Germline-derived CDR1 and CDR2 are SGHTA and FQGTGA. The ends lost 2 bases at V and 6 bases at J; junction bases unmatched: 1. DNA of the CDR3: TGTGCCAGCAGCTTAGGGACAGGGGGGGATACGCAGTATTTT. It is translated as CASSLGTGGDTQYF.

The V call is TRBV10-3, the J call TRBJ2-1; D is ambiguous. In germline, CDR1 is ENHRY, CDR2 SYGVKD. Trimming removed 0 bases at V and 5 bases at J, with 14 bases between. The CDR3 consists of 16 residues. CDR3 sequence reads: CAISESNSQLHNEQFF. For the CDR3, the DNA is TGTGCCATCAGTGAGTCGAATTCGCAGTTACACAATGAGCAGTTCTTC.

The CDR3 bases are TGTGCCAGCAGTTCCCGGGGGAGGACCTATAATTCACCCCTCCACTTT. Its translation is CASSSRGRTYNSPLHF. V is TRBV27 and J is TRBJ1-6; maybe TRBD1 (5 bases). CDR1 and CDR2 from the germline V gene are MNHEY and SMNVEV (reference sequence). The CDR3 consists of 16 residues. Trimming shortened V by 4 bases and J by 2 bases, and 12 bases separated the two germline ends.

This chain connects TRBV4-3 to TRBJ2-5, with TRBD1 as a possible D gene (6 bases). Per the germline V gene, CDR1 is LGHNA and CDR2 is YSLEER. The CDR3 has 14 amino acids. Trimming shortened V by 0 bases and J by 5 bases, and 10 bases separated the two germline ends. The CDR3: CASSQEGAGETQYF. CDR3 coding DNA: TGCGCCAGCAGCCAAGAGGGGGCAGGGGAGACCCAGTACTTC.